A few counts support the clone carrying this TCR beta chain. Its antigen is undetermined. V lost 8 bases, J lost 3 bases, and 4 bases stayed unmatched. Germline lookup yields CDR1 WNHNN and CDR2 SYGVQD (reference sequence). The CDR3 sequence is 13 residues long. This entry belongs to a study of cytomegalovirus exposure and HLA in healthy donors. General study points: Common viral pathogens were later found to be apparently linked to several of the most significant clusters. At a 0.05 false discovery rate, a later analysis found 15,000 to 20,000 TCR beta sequences to be associated with HLA alleles. The study reported that TCR beta sequences accurately predicted HLA-A and HLA-B alleles in most subjects.

Primers for the PCR totalled 60 Vbeta and 13 Jbeta. Original processing methods: In a later analysis, of around 83 million unique beta chains, roughly 10 million appeared in at least two donors. Produced via immunoSEQ multiplex PCR; TCRdb's table is partial and in-frame only. V and J calls and clone size are copied from that table; D and trimming were computed from the DNA. The sample consists of approximately 69,000 clones, roughly 72% of them appearing once. The source of this sequence is a woman aged 25 to 39 in good health and CMV-seropositive. The chain has TRBV10-1 and TRBJ1-5, with 7 nucleotides matching TRBD1. Material for sequencing was PBMCs. In DNA, the CDR3 is TGCGCCAGCCAGGGGGATCACAATCAGCCCCAGCATTTT. Translating it yields CASQGDHNQPQHF.